The subject of this entry is one TCR beta chain. There is no known antigen for this receptor. Base qualities are not recorded, but no much larger clone differs from it by a single base. In the prospective study, participants were about 18 to 95 years old, resided in approximately 25 geographic areas of the United States, and were enrolled through a virtual design. To assign participants to cohorts, the prospective study relied on clinical history that participants themselves reported in a screening survey and a study questionnaire. In the prospective study, whole blood, serum and a nasopharyngeal or oropharyngeal swab were collected from each participant by mobile phlebotomists. Over a 2-month period, participants in the prospective study had the option of providing additional blood draws and questionnaires. Prospective study blood samples were shipped either frozen or at room temperature before DNA extraction.

This specimen belongs to a study of blood T cell repertoires in COVID-19 (dated by TCRdb to 2018 to 2020). About the investigation overall: Samples from collaborators originated in the United States, Italy and Spain and spanned both the acute and convalescent phases of COVID-19. The material from the prospective study consisted of cDNA or gDNA derived from T cells, B-cell-depleted T cells, or PBMCs. The dataset comprised deeply sampled blood TCRbeta repertoires from subjects exposed to, actively infected with, or recovered from COVID-19. The repertoires were released in a freely available public database intended as a resource for research on the immune response to SARS-CoV-2. The samples were drawn from two sources: the first 160 participants of the ongoing ImmuneRACE study, and fewer than 1,500 subjects contributed by 6 global collaborators. Nearly every sample came with metadata listing a de-identified subject ID, COVID-19 status, age in years and sex. Where HLA class I and class II types were available, the types were taken from metadata supplied by the sample provider, not from assay-based typing.

The full study reports these points: How much clinical and demographic metadata was included differed by source and by participant, and the metadata was provided uncurated.

CDR1 MNHNS and CDR2 SASEGT were looked up in the germline V gene. From cysteine to phenylalanine, the CDR3 is 15 amino acids long. Of the read, only the CDR3 DNA is kept; its 45 bases are in frame from base 1. The junction shows trimming of 0 bases on V and 8 bases on J, and the gene matches do not reach 6 bases of it. TCRbeta CDR3 regions were amplified from genomic DNA by means of the immunoSEQ Assay, a bias-controlled multiplex PCR. Processing in the source paper ran as follows. Within the assay, amplification of reference gene primers was used to estimate how many nucleated cells each sample contained. To quantify the absolute abundance of each unique TCRbeta CDR3 rearrangement, sequence reads were collapsed and filtered. For each sample, productive Simpson clonality was calculated as the square root of Simpson's diversity index over productive rearrangements. This immuneACCESS table, as held by TCRdb, lists in-frame sequences with V and J called but not all clones. Of the missing ones, under half trace to an unresolved V gene in checked studies; the others have no known cause. V and J calls and clone size are as listed in that table; D and trimming were resolved from the DNA. In this sample the table shows some 410,000 clones, 85% to 90% of which occur a single time. The top ten hold over 0.9% of the sample.

Sequencing was performed on PBMCs or T cells enriched from blood (not recorded which). The sequence links TRBV6-1 to TRBJ1-4; TRBD1 lines up with 7 middle nucleotides. The receptor's source is a woman in her twenties or thirties with acute COVID-19. This receptor has the CDR3 CASSEAGRGREKLFF. DNA sequence: TGTGCCAGCAGTGAAGCGGGTAGGGGGCGCGAAAAACTGTTTTTT.